Sequencing of this T cell receptor beta chain was carried out in a study of early T cells in non-severe SARS-CoV-2 infection. Study conclusions and caveats: VDJdb matching skewed toward anti-spike CD8 responses, missing private and CD4 specificities.

This CDR3 spans 16 amino acids. Germline loops: CDR1 MNHEY, CDR2 SVGAGI. V was clipped by 7 bases and J by 0 bases; unmatched bases: 10. This clonotype was picked up many times. What it recognizes is unknown. Each single cDNA molecule received a unique molecular identifier. From the 5' RACE reads, TCRdb called clonotypes with MiXCR, one entry per CDR3 protein. The sample comprises around 30,000 distinct CDR3 sequences, about 4% of which are singletons, and about 4.6% rests with the top ten. The chain combines TRBV6-5 with TRBJ2-3, with 7 positions matching TRBD1. Sequenced sample: whole blood. This TCR came from an adult who was a healthcare worker with PCR-confirmed SARS-CoV-2 infection or an uninfected control (not recorded which). CDR3 coding DNA: TGTGCCAGCAAAAAGGGACAGTGGGCCAGCACAGATACGCAGTATTTT. Residues: CASKKGQWASTDTQYF.